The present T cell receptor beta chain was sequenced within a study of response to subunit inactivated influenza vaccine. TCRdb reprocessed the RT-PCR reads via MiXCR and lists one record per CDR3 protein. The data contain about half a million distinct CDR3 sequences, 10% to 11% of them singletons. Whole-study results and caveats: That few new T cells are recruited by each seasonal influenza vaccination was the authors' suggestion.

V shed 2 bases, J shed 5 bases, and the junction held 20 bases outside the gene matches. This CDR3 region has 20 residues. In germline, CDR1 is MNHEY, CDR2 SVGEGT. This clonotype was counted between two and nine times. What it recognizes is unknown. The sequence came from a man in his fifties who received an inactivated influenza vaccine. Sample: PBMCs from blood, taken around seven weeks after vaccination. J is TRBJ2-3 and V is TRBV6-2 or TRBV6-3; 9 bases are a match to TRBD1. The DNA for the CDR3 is TGTGCCAGCAGTTACCTTTGGACGGGACAGGGCCTTCAAGTAGGAGATACGCAGTATTTT. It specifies CASSYLWTGQGLQVGDTQYF.